A selection of T cell receptor beta chains follows, all from one sample in a study of T-cell reconstitution after alpha-beta-depleted transplantation in children. MiXCR, run by TCRdb on the PCR reads, gives a single entry per CDR3 protein. The sample shows about 32,000 distinct CDR3 sequences, about 7% of them seen only once. The sequencing used peripheral blood, collected 60 days after TCRalphabeta/CD19-depleted stem cell transplant. These receptors originate from a child younger than two who had a stem cell transplant for acute myeloid leukemia, so the T cells may come from the graft donor. CDR3s leave out the opening cysteine and the closing phenylalanine or tryptophan.

>TRBV5-1|TRBJ2-6
ASSLLLRHRKANVLT
>TRBV3-1|TRBJ2-7
TCSLYRTGKFQRYEQY
>TRBV12-3/TRBV12-4|TRBJ2-5
ASSFGRGQY
>TRBV5-1|TRBJ2-7
ASIGPGHPYEQY
>TRBV29-1|TRBJ1-4
SVRVSYEKLF
>TRBV10-3|TRBJ2-7
AISESIHSSSYEQY
>TRBV5-4|TRBJ1-2
ASRRTGWGYT
>TRBV2|TRBJ2-2
ASTGERAYLSTGELF
>TRBV29-1|TRBJ1-1
SVVSGSRANTEAF
>TRBV2|TRBJ2-7
ASSVETGPYEQY
>TRBV5-1|TRBJ2-2
ASSLEGSGFSGELF
>TRBV30|TRBJ2-1
AWSVSANEQF
>TRBV12-3/TRBV12-4|TRBJ1-1
ASSPTGTGEAF
>TRBV7-9|TRBJ1-6
ASSLARAGPRDSPLH
>TRBV11-2|TRBJ2-7
ASRPPTDYEQY
>TRBV27|TRBJ2-7
ASGLLQGAYTYEQY
>TRBV7-9|TRBJ2-1
ASSLGPSTYNEQF
>TRBV4-3|TRBJ2-4
ASSQDLGKNIQY
>TRBV12-3/TRBV12-4|TRBJ1-2
ASRRGAPNADGYT
>TRBV5-6|TRBJ2-7
AMSPGLGSYALY
>TRBV9|TRBJ1-5
ASSVAAAPHQPQH
>TRBV7-9|TRBJ2-5
ASTTGRETQY
>TRBV7-2|TRBJ2-7
ASSHGGHEQY
>TRBV5-1|TRBJ2-3
ASSLASGGTDTQY
>TRBV24-1|TRBJ1-2
ASPGLHYGYT
>TRBV4-1|TRBJ2-5
ASSQNMGETQY
>TRBV10-3|TRBJ2-5
AISETGSQETQY
>TRBV9|TRBJ2-1
ASSPASGSYEQF
>TRBV14|TRBJ1-1
ASSPRQQVLNTEAF
>TRBV6-5|TRBJ2-3
ASSYLAGATDTQY
>TRBV29-1|TRBJ1-2
SVEASLDGYT
>TRBV5-1|TRBJ1-4
ASSLRGIRSDPTNEKLF
>TRBV7-2|TRBJ2-3
ASNLLGLDTQY
>TRBV14|TRBJ1-1
ASSQVPEHTEAF
>TRBV4-3|TRBJ2-2
ASSGGPGELF
>TRBV6-5|TRBJ1-6
ASSYRGVESPLH
>TRBV7-2|TRBJ2-3
ASSLLGTSGRDTQY
>TRBV4-1|TRBJ2-2
ASSLLEARQLF
>TRBV12-3/TRBV12-4|TRBJ2-7
ASRGGSEQY
>TRBV7-8|TRBJ2-7
ASSLGLGDEQY
>TRBV20-1|TRBJ2-3
SKASTDTQY
>TRBV14|TRBJ2-1
ASSQGAGVGRPEQF
>TRBV9|TRBJ2-3
ASSVNGGRAADTQY
>TRBV3-1|TRBJ2-3
ASSQASGGRTDTQY
>TRBV6-5|TRBJ2-1
ASRHSGTTSYNEQF
>TRBV7-2|TRBJ1-6
ASSLETGFWSPLH
>TRBV6-6|TRBJ1-5
ASSLGVTNQPQH
>TRBV7-8|TRBJ2-5
ASSQPGTGGSETQY
>TRBV7-3|TRBJ1-1
ASSRLGTEAF
>TRBV10-2|TRBJ2-7
ASSGTGRRYEQY
>TRBV7-2|TRBJ2-3
ACGQGADTQY
>TRBV7-9|TRBJ1-5
ASSLRSGPGNQPQH
>TRBV7-9|TRBJ2-6
ASSSTYSGANVLT
>TRBV5-1|TRBJ2-5
ASSLWAEETQY
>TRBV29-1|TRBJ2-1
SVRTSGRANEQF
>TRBV4-3|TRBJ2-2
ASSQAGDHTGELF
>TRBV6-6|TRBJ1-1
ASTRGGAPTEAF